The present entry profiles one TCR beta chain with its context. The target antigen is unknown. The junction does not match germline at one end; this may be a read error. Each 20-30 mg portion of unsorted bulk tissue served as the source for co-extraction of RNA and DNA. Enrolled patients were chronically infected with HBV and treatment-naive. The CDR3 runs 18 residues. Germline assignment: CDR1 SGHVS and CDR2 FQNEAQ. From about 490 ng of total RNA, TCR beta-specific cDNA was reverse-transcribed using a constant-region primer. Library construction for TCR beta comprised three nested multiplex PCR rounds performed with slightly modified ARM-PCR. The two initial PCR rounds, around 11 cycles each, used TRBV1-TRBV30 forward and C-beta reverse primers. TCRdb redid the calling of the multiplex PCR reads with MiXCR, one entry per CDR3 protein. In the table there are tens of thousands of distinct CDR3 sequences, around three quarters of which are singletons.

This record belongs to a study of tumor-infiltrating lymphocytes in primary liver carcinoma. Study-wide results and caveats: Tumor top-250-clone fraction significantly exceeded that of blood (p = 0.039).

The sequence came from a woman in her twenties or thirties with primary liver carcinoma and hepatitis B virus infection. Input material: liver tumor tissue from sampling region 4. Subset given: tumor region T4, right-lateral pole. The rearrangement uses TRBV7-8 and TRBJ2-2; TRBD2 aligns across 11 bases. The CDR3 loop reads CASSSFRLAGQDTGELLF. CDR3 sequence (DNA): TGTGCCAGCAGCTCCTTTAGACTAGCGGGACAGGACACCGGGGAACTGCTTTTT.